The next 21 T cell receptor beta chains were all read from a single sample in a study of radiotherapy plus CTLA-4 blockade in lung cancer (dated by TCRdb to 2016 to 2019). The library was prepared using the immunoSEQ multiplex PCR assay. TCRdb retrieved this table from immuneACCESS and kept in-frame rearrangements only. Not all clones are present; in checked studies, unresolved V genes account for under half, and no reason is known for the remainder. This sample is represented by 75,000 to 95,000 clones; 82% of them were singletons. Of the sample, roughly 24% falls within the top ten clones. Sequencing used peripheral blood, obtained from a patient treated with radiotherapy plus ipilimumab. The source of these receptors is a human donor with non-small cell lung cancer that progressed on radiotherapy plus ipilimumab.

This clone was seen ten or more times. The chain joins TRBV19 to TRBJ1-5; D is undetermined. CDR1 and CDR2 from the germline V gene are LNHDA and SQIVND (reference sequence). CDR3 length equals 15 residues. V lost 3 bases and J 4 bases, leaving 13 bases between the germline ends. Here the CDR3 reads CASSMGGGTNQPQHF. For the CDR3, the DNA is TGTGCCAGTAGTATGGGTGGCGGAACAAATCAGCCCCAGCATTTT.

The J gene is TRBJ2-1, the V gene TRBV11-2; TRBD1 might be the D (6 bases). The V end was cut by 6 bases, the J end by 7 bases, with 13 bases between. The CDR3 consists of 13 residues. Germline V lookup: CDR1 SGHAT, CDR2 FQNNGV. CDR3 region: CASSPGHSNEQFF. CDR3 DNA sequence: TGTGCCAGCAGTCCGGGACATTCAAATGAGCAGTTCTTC.

This clone was found once. The rearrangement links TRBV6-5 to TRBJ2-7; D gene unclear. V dropped 5 bases and J dropped 4 bases, with 15 bases sitting between them. This CDR3 is 14 amino acids long. CDR1 and CDR2 (germline): MNHEY, SVGAGI. CDR3 sequence reads: CASSPGTPDYEQYF. The CDR3 DNA reads TGTGCCAGCAGTCCCGGCACTCCGGATTACGAGCAGTACTTC.

The V and J genes are TRBV10-3 and TRBJ2-5; D remains unclear. This CDR3 is 13 amino acids long. In germline, CDR1 is ENHRY, CDR2 SYGVKD. The V and J ends lost 6 bases and 2 bases respectively, with 10 bases between them. The CDR3 spells CAIRDRNQETQYF. The DNA of the CDR3 is TGTGCCATCAGAGATAGGAATCAAGAGACCCAGTACTTC.

The chain employs TRBV5-1 and TRBJ2-5, with a weak D call TRBD1 (6 bases). CDR3 length equals 14 residues. In germline, CDR1 is SGHRS, CDR2 YFSETQ. The germline V and J ends were trimmed by 3 bases and 5 bases, with 14 bases remaining between them. The CDR3 region has the DNA TGCGCCAGCAGCTACGACAGGTCACGGGAGACCCAGTACTTC. Protein product: CASSYDRSRETQYF.

The rearrangement joins TRBV19 to TRBJ1-5; TRBD1 aligns across 7 bases. Germline assignment: CDR1 LNHDA and CDR2 SQIVND (reference sequence). CDR3 size: 14 residues. The ends lost 7 bases at V and 3 bases at J; junction bases unmatched: 6. The CDR3 DNA is TGTGCCAGTACCCAGACAGGGTACAATCAGCCCCAGCATTTT. Protein: CASTQTGYNQPQHF.

V gene TRBV2 combines with J gene TRBJ2-1; no definite D call. The CDR3 extends over 14 amino acids. CDR1 and CDR2 from the germline V gene are SNHLY and FYNNEI. V was trimmed by 3 bases and J by 8 bases, leaving 14 bases between them. The CDR3 sequence is CASSDWVRSHEQFF. The CDR3 DNA reads as TGTGCCAGCAGTGATTGGGTCCGCTCACATGAGCAGTTCTTC.

This chain uses TRBV18 with TRBJ1-1; a weak D match, TRBD1 (5 bases). The CDR3 extends over 17 amino acids. Trimming shortened V by 1 base and J by 2 bases, and 17 bases separated the two germline ends. Germline-derived CDR1 and CDR2 are KGHSH and LQKENI. Here the CDR3 reads CASSPLPQTRGNTEAFF. The DNA for the CDR3 is TGTGCCAGCTCACCACTACCCCAGACTAGGGGAAACACTGAAGCTTTCTTT.

This chain uses TRBV5-4 with TRBJ2-2; 14 nucleotides agree with TRBD2. This CDR3 spans 16 amino acids. Germline CDR1 SGHNT, CDR2 YYREEE (reference sequence). V lost 3 bases and J lost 4; bases outside the gene matches: 2. CDR3 residues: CASSWGLAGVTGELFF. The CDR3 DNA is TGTGCCAGCAGCTGGGGACTAGCGGGAGTCACCGGGGAGCTGTTTTTT.

The CDR3 region is CASSPRDSILYLSYNEQFF. The CDR3 DNA is TGTGCCAGCAGCCCCCGGGACTCGATCCTGTACCTTTCCTACAATGAGCAGTTCTTC. V and J are TRBV7-2 and TRBJ2-1; possible D gene TRBD2, 6 bases. Germline V gene data show CDR1 as SGHTA and CDR2 as FQGNSA. The V end was cut by 5 bases, the J end by 1 base, with 24 bases between. The CDR3 has 19 residues. The variable domain in full, with the rest retrieved from reference TRBV7-2 and TRBJ2-1, is GAGVSQSPSNKVTEKGKDVELRCDPISGHTALYWYRQSLGQGLEFLIYFQGNSAPDKSGLPSDRFSAERTGGSVSTLTIQRTQQEDSAVYLCASSPRDSILYLSYNEQFFGPGTRLTVL.

This chain joins TRBV10-3 and TRBJ2-1, with D possibly TRBD1 on 5 matching bases. CDR3 length equals 13 residues. V was trimmed by 9 bases and J by 1 base, leaving 10 bases between them. Germline lookup yields CDR1 ENHRY and CDR2 SYGVKD. In DNA, the CDR3 is TGTGCCATAAGGGGAATGTCCTACAATGAGCAGTTCTTC. This encodes CAIRGMSYNEQFF.

This clone has a handful of counts. This chain uses TRBV19 with TRBJ1-2; D is ambiguous. There are 16 residues in the CDR3. V shed 0 bases and J shed 4 bases, with 15 bases lying between them. From germline, CDR1 is LNHDA and CDR2 SQIVND (reference sequence). CDR3 nucleotides: TGTGCCAGTAGTATAGATGGGCGGCAGCTCTTCTATGGCTACACCTTC. This sequence encodes CASSIDGRQLFYGYTF.

The CDR3 loop reads CASSPRQGMDSDTQYF. CDR3 bases: TGTGCCAGCAGTCCACGACAGGGAATGGATTCAGATACGCAGTATTTT. V gene TRBV28 combines with J gene TRBJ2-3; TRBD1 agrees at 7 bases. The CDR3 length is 16 residues. The trim removed 5 bases at V and 4 bases at J, leaving 12 bases unmatched. CDR1 is MDHEN, CDR2 SYDVKM, per germline.

The V gene is TRBV11-2, the J gene TRBJ1-3; D is possibly TRBD1 (5 bases). Germline CDR1 and CDR2: SGHAT and FQNNGV. The germline V and J ends were trimmed by 1 base and 1 base, with 5 bases remaining between them. CDR3 length equals 14 residues. CDR3 bases: TGTGCCAGCAGCTTAGGGACATCTGGAAACACCATATATTTT. Translation gives CASSLGTSGNTIYF.

Notes on this clone: A junction boundary mismatches the germline segment, possibly from a read error. This chain joins TRBV28 and TRBJ1-2; 8 bases line up with TRBD1. Per germline, CDR1 MDHEN and CDR2 SYDVKM. The CDR3 extends over 13 amino acids. CDR3 residues: CASSPIGTGQEAF. As DNA, the CDR3 is TGTGCCAGCAGTCCCATCGGAACGGGACAGGAGGCCTTC.

V gene TRBV6-5 combines with J gene TRBJ1-5; D is undetermined. The CDR3 is 14 amino acids. Trimming stripped 0 bases from V and 2 bases from J, with 5 bases between. Looked up from germline, CDR1 is MNHEY and CDR2 is SVGAGI. The CDR3 coding sequence is TGTGCCAGCAGTTACTCGACTGGCAATCAGCCCCAGCATTTT. Residues: CASSYSTGNQPQHF.

The chain is built from TRBV18 and TRBJ2-5, with D maybe TRBD2 (6 bases). Germline lookup yields CDR1 KGHSH and CDR2 LQKENI. Trimming removed 6 bases from V and 6 bases from J, with 11 bases in between. CDR3 length: 12 residues. CDR3 sequence reads: CASSQEGKTQYF. The CDR3 coding sequence is TGTGCCAGCTCCCAGGAGGGGAAGACCCAGTACTTC. The variable domain in full, completed from reference TRBV18 and TRBJ2-5, reads NAGVMQNPRHLVRRRGQEARLRCSPMKGHSHVYWYRQLPEEGLKFMVYLQKENIIDESGMPKERFSAEFPKEGPSILRIQQVVRGDSAAYFCASSQEGKTQYFGPGTRLLVL.

This chain connects TRBV28 to TRBJ2-7; D unresolved. The CDR3 extends over 13 amino acids. V lost 2 bases, J lost 2 bases, and 7 bases lay in between. Germline V gene data show CDR1 as MDHEN and CDR2 as SYDVKM. The DNA for the CDR3 is TGTGCCAGCAGTTTAACCGTTGCCTACGAGCAGTACTTC. Translated: CASSLTVAYEQYF.

The gene calls are TRBV19 and TRBJ2-1; 12 bases map to TRBD2. Germline trimming cut 4 bases from V and 8 bases from J; bases unmatched to any gene: 3. The CDR3 runs 14 residues. Germline V gives CDR1 LNHDA, CDR2 SQIVND (reference sequence). This CDR3 is CASSRTSGNYEQFF. CDR3 in DNA: TGTGCCAGTAGTAGGACTAGCGGGAACTATGAGCAGTTCTTC.

As for this clone: Other DNA variants within this sample encode the same CDR3. V gene TRBV27 combines with J gene TRBJ2-7; 7 positions match TRBD2. J lost 1 base, V lost 1 base, and 1 base had no gene match. This CDR3 comprises 14 residues. Germline V CDR1 and CDR2: MNHEY, SMNVEV (reference sequence). CDR3 in DNA: TGTGCCAGCAGTTTATACGGGGGGTCCTACGAGCAGTACTTC. Translating gives CASSLYGGSYEQYF.

Notes on this clone: Distinct nucleotide sequences in the sample also encode this CDR3. The chain combines TRBV5-1 with TRBJ2-3; D ambiguous. Between the trimmed V and J ends, which lost 0 bases and 4 bases, there was a span of 3 bases. Germline V gene lookup returns CDR1 SGHRS and CDR2 YFSETQ. This CDR3 contains 12 residues. The CDR3 region is CASSLGSDTQYF. In DNA form, the CDR3 reads TGCGCCAGCAGCTTGGGTTCAGATACGCAGTATTTT. The full variable domain, in which reference TRBV5-1 and TRBJ2-3 provide the parts outside the CDR3, is KAGVTQTPRYLIKTRGQQVTLSCSPISGHRSVSWYQQTPGQGLQFLFEYFSETQRNKGNFPGRFSGRQFSNSRSEMNVSTLELGDSALYLCASSLGSDTQYFGPGTRLTVL.